Presented here are 31 T cell receptor beta chains from one specimen sequenced in a study of immunodeficiency (dated by TCRdb to the late 2010s). The method behind the library was the immunoSEQ multiplex PCR assay. In its TCRdb copy, this immuneACCESS table keeps in-frame sequences only and misses some clones. Where compared with another copy, unresolved V genes explain less than half of these, and the others have no known cause. A total of 1,300 to 1,500 clones appear in this sample, approximately 96% of them only once. The top ten clonotypes cover more than 0.95% of the sample. The material sequenced was CD4+ T cells from blood. These receptors were obtained from a girl between 2 and 10 years old.

The chain joins TRBV5-4 to TRBJ2-4; TRBD2 matches at 7 bases. The germline V gene encodes CDR1 SGHNT and CDR2 YYREEE (reference sequence). Trimming at V came to 2 bases and at J to 1 base, leaving 9 bases not matched to a gene. The CDR3 covers 17 residues. The CDR3 coding sequence is TGTGCCAGCAGCTTTACAGGCGGGAGTGTTGCCAAAAACATTCAGTACTTC. Amino acids: CASSFTGGSVAKNIQYF. The full variable domain, rest sourced from reference TRBV5-4 and TRBJ2-4, is ETGVTQSPTHLIKTRGQQVTLRCSSQSGHNTVSWYQQALGQGPQFIFQYYREEENGRGNFPPRFSGLQFPNYSSELNVNALELDDSALYLCASSFTGGSVAKNIQYFGAGTRLSVL.

The chain has TRBV19 and TRBJ2-2; D unresolved. Trimming shortened V by 4 bases and J by 6 bases, and 12 bases separated the two germline ends. CDR1 LNHDA and CDR2 SQIVND come from the germline V gene (reference sequence). CDR3 length: 14 amino acids. The CDR3 region is CASSTHFFPGELFF. CDR3 sequence (DNA): TGTGCCAGTAGTACGCACTTTTTCCCCGGGGAGCTGTTTTTT.

The rearrangement joins TRBV4-1 to TRBJ2-7; 9 positions match TRBD2. This CDR3 is built from 14 residues. Germline trimming cut 6 bases from V and 6 bases from J; bases unmatched to any gene: 9. CDR1 and CDR2 (germline): MGHRA, YSYEKL. The CDR3: CASRYVAGAGEQYF. DNA of the CDR3: TGCGCCAGCAGATACGTAGCGGGAGCCGGCGAGCAGTACTTC.

Worth noting for this clone: One end of the junction is discordant with germline, which a read error may explain. The CDR3 sequence is CASSNSDRGINNEQFF. As DNA, the CDR3 is TGTGCCAGCAGTAACTCGGACAGGGGAATTAACAATGAGCAGTTCTTC. This chain connects TRBV6-6 to TRBJ2-1; TRBD1 agrees at 9 bases. CDR3 size: 16 residues. Germline lookup yields CDR1 MNHNY and CDR2 SVGAGI (reference sequence).

The chain links TRBV13 to TRBJ2-1; TRBD1 is a possible D gene (7 bases). CDR3 length equals 13 residues. Between the trimmed V and J ends, which lost 4 bases and 9 bases, there was a span of 13 bases. CDR1 is PRHDT and CDR2 is FYEKMQ in the germline V gene (reference sequence). CDR3 in amino acids: CASSYGTAGEQFF. The CDR3 DNA reads as TGTGCCAGCAGCTATGGGACAGCGGGTGAGCAGTTCTTC.

The chain employs TRBV5-1 and TRBJ1-1, with TRBD1 matching 10 bases. J lost 5 bases, V lost 2 bases, and 6 bases had no gene match. The CDR3 spans 15 residues. The germline V gene has CDR1 SGHRS and CDR2 YFSETQ. CDR3 sequence reads: CASSLTRTGGTEAFF. Written as DNA, the CDR3 is TGCGCCAGCAGCTTAACCCGGACAGGGGGGACTGAAGCTTTCTTT.

About this clone: Mismatch with germline at one junction end may stem from a read error. Written as DNA, the CDR3 is TGTGCCAGCAGCCAGACAGGGAACCCTGAAGCTTTCTTT. It translates to CASSQTGNPEAFF. This chain connects TRBV7-2 to TRBJ1-1; 7 nucleotides line up with TRBD1. The germline V gene encodes CDR1 SGHTA and CDR2 FQGNSA. The CDR3 contains 13 residues.

This clone turned up a few times. V usage is TRBV18 and J usage is TRBJ1-2; TRBD1 is a possible D gene (5 bases). Germline loops: CDR1 KGHSH, CDR2 LQKENI. V lost 2 bases and J 5 bases, leaving 15 bases between the germline ends. The CDR3 is 15 residues long. This CDR3 is CASSPSAGAPYGYTF. The CDR3 nucleotides are TGTGCCAGCTCACCAAGCGCCGGGGCGCCGTATGGCTACACCTTC.

The chain combines TRBV5-6 with TRBJ2-1; 10 nucleotides align to TRBD2. The CDR3 has 16 residues. The germline V gene encodes CDR1 SGHDT and CDR2 YYEEEE. The V gene end was trimmed by 2 bases and the J gene end by 2 bases; junction bases not matched to a gene: 4. CDR3 DNA: TGTGCCAGCAGCTTCGGTGGGACTAGCGCCTACAATGAGCAGTTCTTC. This gives the protein CASSFGGTSAYNEQFF.

The chain carries TRBV4-1 and TRBJ2-3, with 9 bases aligning to TRBD2. This CDR3 spans 16 amino acids. Germline lookup yields CDR1 MGHRA and CDR2 YSYEKL. V trimming: 6 bases; J trimming: 6 bases; junction bases outside the gene matches: 13. CDR3 residues: CASRLREGLNGDTQYF. CDR3 coding DNA: TGCGCCAGCAGATTGCGGGAGGGCTTAAATGGGGATACGCAGTATTTT.

The V call is TRBV4-2, the J call TRBJ2-1; unclear D gene. Trimming shortened V by 1 base and J by 10 bases, and 5 bases separated the two germline ends. The CDR3 is 11 residues long. In germline, CDR1 is LGHNA, CDR2 YNFKEQ. The CDR3, as DNA: TGTGCCAGCAGCCAAGCGAGGGAGCAGTTCTTC. This translates into CASSQAREQFF.

The V gene is TRBV15, the J gene TRBJ2-1, with D hard to call. V lost 3 bases and J 8 bases, leaving 8 bases between the germline ends. From germline, CDR1 is LNHNV and CDR2 YYDKDF (reference sequence). There are 12 residues in the CDR3. The CDR3 DNA follows: TGTGCCACCAGCAGCTACTCCGATGAGCAGTTCTTC. Residues: CATSSYSDEQFF.

The V call is TRBV10-3, the J call TRBJ1-2; 8 bases map to TRBD1. The CDR3 has 15 residues. The ends lost 6 bases at V and 1 base at J; junction bases unmatched: 7. CDR1 ENHRY and CDR2 SYGVKD come from the germline V gene. The CDR3, as DNA: TGTGCCATCAGCGCGGGACAGGTGTTTAACTATGGCTACACCTTC. Encoded protein: CAISAGQVFNYGYTF.

This clone was picked up one time. This chain joins TRBV14 and TRBJ1-2; D gene uncertain. The V end lost 4 bases, the J end lost 4 bases, and 13 bases lay between the germline ends. The CDR3 is 14 amino acids. Germline values: CDR1 SGHDN, CDR2 FVKESK. The CDR3 sequence: CASSPDGVVYGYTF. CDR3 coding DNA: TGTGCCAGCAGCCCGGACGGGGTGGTCTATGGCTACACCTTC.

This clone was found a few times. This chain links TRBV5-4 with TRBJ1-1; TRBD1 is a possible D gene (5 bases). The germline CDR1 and CDR2 sequences are SGHNT and YYREEE (reference sequence). The CDR3 totals 12 residues. V was trimmed by 3 bases and J by 3 bases, leaving 6 bases between them. CDR3 sequence reads: CASSWGDTEAFF. The CDR3 DNA reads as TGTGCCAGCAGCTGGGGGGACACTGAAGCTTTCTTT.

The V gene is TRBV20-1, the J gene TRBJ2-7; 10 bases fit TRBD2. V was clipped by 5 bases and J by 1 base; unmatched bases: 5. From germline, CDR1 is DFQATT and CDR2 SNEGSKA (reference sequence). The CDR3 spans 14 residues. Here the CDR3 reads CSAGGSGRSYEQYF. CDR3 sequence (DNA): TGCAGTGCTGGTGGTAGCGGGAGGTCCTACGAGCAGTACTTC.

The V and J genes are TRBV27 and TRBJ2-7; possible D gene TRBD1, 6 bases. The length of the CDR3 is 13 residues. The V gene lost 0 bases and the J gene lost 3 bases, with 6 bases spanning the gap. The germline V gene has CDR1 MNHEY and CDR2 SMNVEV (reference sequence). CDR3 coding DNA: TGTGCCAGCAGTTTATCAGGGGGCTACGAGCAGTACTTC. Translation: CASSLSGGYEQYF.

The gene calls are TRBV5-1 and TRBJ2-7; TRBD2 matches at 8 bases. CDR3 length: 12 amino acids. The ends lost 4 bases at V and 6 bases at J; junction bases unmatched: 3. Germline CDR1 is SGHRS and CDR2 is YFSETQ. CDR3 region: CASSPGTSEQYF. DNA of the CDR3: TGCGCCAGCAGCCCCGGGACTAGCGAGCAGTACTTC.

The rearrangement links TRBV28 to TRBJ2-5, with D tentatively TRBD2 (7 bases). V gave up 4 bases and J gave up 0 bases, with 21 bases separating them. Per the germline V gene, CDR1 is MDHEN and CDR2 is SYDVKM. The CDR3 length is 18 residues. The CDR3 region is CASSSEGGAGHNQETQYF. CDR3 bases: TGTGCCAGCAGTTCGGAAGGGGGAGCGGGGCACAACCAAGAGACCCAGTACTTC. Filled out from reference TRBV28 and TRBJ2-5, the complete variable domain reads DVKVTQSSRYLVKRTGEKVFLECVQDMDHENMFWYRQDPGLGLRLIYFSYDVKMKEKGDIPEGYSVSREKKERFSLILESASTNQTSMYLCASSSEGGAGHNQETQYFGPGTRLLVL.

The chain couples TRBV7-9 to TRBJ2-1, with 11 nucleotides matching TRBD2. The germline gives CDR1 SEHNR, CDR2 FQNEAQ (reference sequence). V was pared by 7 bases and J by 6 bases, with 5 bases of the junction left unmatched. The CDR3 has 14 amino acids. CDR3 DNA sequence: TGTGCCAGCACCCGTGGACTAGCGGGCAATGAGCAGTTCTTC. It codes for CASTRGLAGNEQFF.

In DNA, the CDR3 is TGCAGCGTTGGTAAGGGGTCCTACAATGAGCAGTTCTTC. Amino acids: CSVGKGSYNEQFF. The chain recombines TRBV29-1 with TRBJ2-1, with D possibly TRBD1 on 5 matching bases. The CDR3 is made up of 13 amino acids. Germline V gene data show CDR1 as SQVTM and CDR2 as ANQGSEA. Trimming took 4 bases from V and 1 from J, leaving 8 bases between them.

This chain links TRBV4-2 with TRBJ2-3; TRBD2 agrees at 8 bases. This CDR3 is 14 amino acids long. Germline values: CDR1 LGHNA, CDR2 YNFKEQ. The ends lost 4 bases at V and 4 bases at J; junction bases unmatched: 4. DNA for the CDR3: TGTGCCAGCAGCCGTCTAGCGGGTGCAGATACGCAGTATTTT. Translated, it gives CASSRLAGADTQYF.

J is TRBJ2-7 and V is TRBV15; D is unresolved. V lost 1 base and J 5 bases, leaving 6 bases between the germline ends. Germline assignment: CDR1 LNHNV and CDR2 YYDKDF (reference sequence). CDR3 length: 12 residues. The CDR3, as DNA: TGTGCCACCAGCAGAGGACCGGACGAGCAGTACTTC. As protein: CATSRGPDEQYF.

The chain combines TRBV18 with TRBJ2-5, with 7 bases that match TRBD2. Germline V gene data show CDR1 as KGHSH and CDR2 as LQKENI. J was trimmed by 4 bases and V by 5 bases; bases with no gene match: 10. The CDR3 has 15 residues. The CDR3 loop reads CASSFLAALLETQYF. CDR3 sequence (DNA): TGTGCCAGCTCATTCCTAGCGGCACTTCTAGAGACCCAGTACTTC.

The count of this clone is one. The chain combines TRBV28 with TRBJ2-2; TRBD2 matches at 11 bases. Germline V gene data show CDR1 as MDHEN and CDR2 as SYDVKM. V trimming: 6 bases; J trimming: 4 bases; junction bases outside the gene matches: 13. This CDR3 is 18 amino acids long. CDR3 residues: CASRTPTTSGMITGELFF. The CDR3 nucleotides are TGTGCCAGCAGGACCCCAACGACTAGCGGGATGATCACCGGGGAGCTGTTTTTT.

The chain combines TRBV6-5 with TRBJ2-1; 9 bases are shared with TRBD1. This CDR3 region has 15 residues. After removal of 0 bases from V and 7 bases from J, the junction contained 4 bases not matched to a gene. CDR1 is MNHEY, CDR2 SVGAGI, per germline. DNA for the CDR3: TGTGCCAGCAGTTACTCCAGGACAGGGGTGAATGAGCAGTTCTTC. As protein: CASSYSRTGVNEQFF.

V gene TRBV30 combines with J gene TRBJ1-5; 8 bases align to TRBD1. With V trimmed by 5 bases and J by 6 bases, 9 bases remained unmatched. The CDR3 runs 14 residues. Germline CDR1 and CDR2: GTSNPN and SVGIG (reference sequence). CDR3 region: CAWRGQGGGQPQHF. The CDR3 region has the DNA TGTGCCTGGCGAGGACAGGGTGGCGGTCAGCCCCAGCATTTT.

V usage is TRBV2 and J usage is TRBJ2-5; tentatively, D is TRBD1 (5 bases). Trimming removed 4 bases at V and 3 bases at J, with 9 bases between. The CDR3 runs to 13 residues. Germline V gene lookup returns CDR1 SNHLY and CDR2 FYNNEI. The DNA of the CDR3 is TGTGCCAGCAGTGGACAGTTAGAAGAGACCCAGTACTTC. The encoded protein is CASSGQLEETQYF.

The rearrangement joins TRBV3-1 (or the pseudogene TRBV3-2) to TRBJ2-1, with D possibly TRBD2 on 6 matching bases. V dropped 3 bases and J dropped 10 bases, with 10 bases sitting between them. The CDR3 sequence is 12 residues long. The V gene's germline CDR1 is LGHDT and CDR2 YNNKEL (reference sequence). CDR3 sequence (DNA): TGTGCCAGCAGCCAGGAGGGCCTAGAGCAGTTCTTC. Encoded protein: CASSQEGLEQFF.

The chain carries TRBV11-3 and TRBJ2-2; D not certain. This CDR3 contains 13 residues. The germline V gene has CDR1 SGHNT and CDR2 YENEEA. The germline V and J ends were trimmed by 5 bases and 5 bases, with 9 bases remaining between them. The CDR3 sequence: CASSQERTGELFF. The CDR3 coding sequence is TGTGCCAGCAGCCAGGAAAGGACCGGGGAGCTGTTTTTT.

The gene calls are TRBV19 and TRBJ2-3; 7 bases line up with TRBD1. The CDR3 loop spans 16 amino acids. V trimming: 5 bases; J trimming: 0 bases; junction bases outside the gene matches: 8. Germline CDR1 LNHDA, CDR2 SQIVND (reference sequence). The CDR3 nucleotides read TGTGCCAGTAGTCTGTGGACAGGAGCAAGCACAGATACGCAGTATTTT. It encodes CASSLWTGASTDTQYF.